This T cell receptor beta chain stems from a study of CD8+ T cells in alopecia areata. A note on this clone: Its antigen is not identified.

This CDR3 is built from 15 residues. The V segment lost 0 bases and the J segment 8 bases; nucleotides outside the gene matches: 6. CDR1 and CDR2 from the germline V gene are LNHNV and YYDKDF (reference sequence). Treatment defined: oral pan-JAK inhibitor, 5-10 mg twice daily. Extracted from the samples, RNA was reverse transcribed into cDNA to serve as the sequencing template. Here immunoSEQ multiplex PCR was the method, and the copy in TCRdb shows in-frame clones only, minus some. The data show fewer than 150,000 clones, with about 54% seen just once and approximately 29% held by the top ten. Study findings and constraints: A large proportion of expanded lesional clones were detected persisting in scalp and blood during tofacitinib. Baseline CD8+ expansion's link to response remains uncertain, as there was one nonresponder.

The chain carries TRBV15 and TRBJ2-3, with 9 positions matching TRBD1. The origin of this receptor is a human donor with alopecia areata. This specimen consisted of CD8+ T cells sorted from blood, obtained at week 4, from a patient treated with tofacitinib. CDR3 loop: CATSRERTGVRTQYF. The DNA for the CDR3 is TGTGCCACCAGCAGAGAACGGACAGGGGTCCGTACGCAGTATTTT.